This T cell receptor beta chain was found in a study of blood T cell repertoires in COVID-19. Study-wide background: The analysed material was cDNA or gDNA that came from T cells, B-cell-depleted T cells, or PBMCs.

It was during active infection that Seattle patients were enrolled and then longitudinally followed. Germline CDR1 is LNHNV and CDR2 is YYDKDF (reference sequence). The junction had 11 bases not matched to a gene; V was cut back by 5 bases and J by 5 bases. The CDR3 sequence is 15 residues long. Per the original data handling: Quantification of nucleated cells was approximated via reference gene primer amplification. Profiling relied on immunoSEQ multiplex PCR, and the TCRdb table lists in-frame clones only, not all of them. From that table come the V and J calls and clone size; the DNA was used to work out D and trimming. The table records about 150,000 clones, about 80% of them present only once.

The chain uses TRBV15 and TRBJ1-2; 7 bases align to TRBD1. Source material: peripheral blood. The source is a woman aged 55-69 years with COVID-19, enrolled during active disease. The CDR3: CATSPDRQLLYGYTF. The CDR3 DNA sequence: TGTGCCACCAGCCCGGACAGGCAACTACTATATGGCTACACCTTC.